These 13 T cell receptor beta chains came from one sample sequenced in a study of identical twins. TCRdb passed the 5' RACE reads through MiXCR, listing each CDR3 protein once. The sample holds some 500,000 distinct CDR3 sequences, 14% seen once. These same records also appear under a second study, on yellow fever vaccine responses in identical twins.

Sample: CD4+ T cells sorted from blood. The receptors originated from a woman aged 18-29 years in good health.

This clonotype has more than one count but fewer than ten. The chain links TRBV6-6 to TRBJ2-1; D is unresolved. Trimming shortened V by 0 bases and J by 5 bases, and 2 bases separated the two germline ends. The CDR3 consists of 12 residues. Germline V gene sequence: CDR1 MNHNY, CDR2 SVGAGI (reference sequence). The DNA of the CDR3 is TGTGCCAGCAGTTACTCGAACAATGAGCAGTTCTTC. It encodes CASSYSNNEQFF.

The J gene is TRBJ2-3, the V gene TRBV18, with 13 bases fitting TRBD2. The CDR3 is 17 amino acids. The germline gives CDR1 KGHSH, CDR2 LQKENI. With V trimmed by 4 bases and J by 1 base, 5 bases remained unmatched. Here the CDR3 DNA reads TGTGCCAGCTCACACCCAGGACTAGCGGGAGGCACAGATACGCAGTATTTT. As protein: CASSHPGLAGGTDTQYF.

This clonotype was seen many times. The CDR3 nucleotides read TGTGCCAGCAGTTTTTGGGAATTGAAGAACACTGAAGCTTTCTTT. It codes for CASSFWELKNTEAFF. V and J are TRBV12-3 or TRBV12-4 and TRBJ1-1, with D unclear. The germline V and J ends were trimmed by 3 bases and 1 base, with 12 bases remaining between them. The CDR3 has 15 residues.

V usage is TRBV18 and J usage is TRBJ2-1; tentative D call: TRBD1 (5 bases). The CDR3 runs to 15 residues. In germline, CDR1 is KGHSH, CDR2 LQKENI. V was clipped by 0 bases and J by 8 bases, with 14 bases between them. The DNA of the CDR3 is TGTGCCAGCTCACCACCGGCCAGGGAAAGGGATGAGCAGTTCTTC. Amino acid sequence: CASSPPARERDEQFF.

The chain employs TRBV11-2 and TRBJ2-5, with 7 nucleotides matching TRBD1. The ends lost 5 bases at V and 5 bases at J; junction bases unmatched: 5. The CDR3 has 13 amino acids. Germline CDR1 reads SGHAT; CDR2 reads FQNNGV. The CDR3 loop is CASSIQGRETQYF. The DNA for the CDR3 is TGTGCCAGCAGCATACAGGGGCGGGAGACCCAGTACTTC.

This clonotype has a count of ten or more. CDR3 in amino acids: CASRPGTGGRSNQPQHF. CDR3 nucleotide sequence: TGTGCCAGCAGACCCGGGACAGGGGGCCGGAGCAATCAGCCCCAGCATTTT. The chain carries TRBV12-3 or TRBV12-4 and TRBJ1-5, with TRBD1 matching over 12 bases. The CDR3 runs to 17 residues. Losses at the gene ends were 6 bases for V and 1 base for J; bases not matched to a gene: 7.

This clonotype occurred a few times. The chain joins TRBV20-1 to TRBJ2-3, with 9 bases fitting TRBD2. From germline, CDR1 is DFQATT and CDR2 SNEGSKA (reference sequence). Germline trimming cut 2 bases from V and 4 bases from J; bases unmatched to any gene: 13. This CDR3 is built from 17 residues. The CDR3 sequence: CSARPALPSGASDTQYF. The CDR3 DNA reads TGCAGTGCTAGACCCGCCCTTCCTAGCGGGGCCTCAGATACGCAGTATTTT.

The chain joins TRBV19 to TRBJ2-4, with TRBD2 matching 14 bases. Germline V CDR1 and CDR2: LNHDA, SQIVND (reference sequence). The junction had 11 bases not matched to a gene; V was cut back by 5 bases and J by 8 bases. The CDR3 is made up of 17 amino acids. CDR3 protein: CASSVSGLAGATDIQYF. CDR3 in DNA: TGTGCCAGTAGTGTTTCGGGACTAGCGGGGGCTACGGACATTCAGTACTTC. Looking up the rest from reference TRBV19 and TRBJ2-4 gives the full variable domain: DGGITQSPKYLFRKEGQNVTLSCEQNLNHDAMYWYRQDPGQGLRLIYYSQIVNDFQKGDIAEGYSVSREKKESFPLTVTSAQKNPTAFYLCASSVSGLAGATDIQYFGAGTRLSVL.

This clonotype was counted a few times. V usage is TRBV6-1 and J usage is TRBJ2-7; TRBD1 aligns across 9 bases. The CDR3 spans 13 residues. V trimming: 8 bases; J trimming: 9 bases; junction bases outside the gene matches: 11. Germline CDR1 MNHNS, CDR2 SASEGT. This CDR3 is CASSPGQGLGQYF. Written as DNA, the CDR3 is TGTGCCAGCTCCCCGGGACAGGGACTCGGGCAGTACTTC.

A few counts support this clonotype. This chain links TRBV3-1 with TRBJ2-5; D is uncertain. Per the germline V gene, CDR1 is LGHDT and CDR2 is YNNKEL (reference sequence). This CDR3 region has 12 residues. V gave up 5 bases and J gave up 5 bases, with 9 bases separating them. In DNA form, the CDR3 reads TGTGCCAGCAGCGGAATTGCTGAGACCCAGTACTTC. The encoded protein is CASSGIAETQYF.

The genes are TRBV2 and TRBJ2-2; D is unclear. Germline V gene sequence: CDR1 SNHLY, CDR2 FYNNEI. V was trimmed by 3 bases and J by 4 bases, leaving 6 bases between them. This CDR3 spans 13 amino acids. CDR3 bases: TGTGCCAGCAGTGAGTGGGGCACCGGGGAGCTGTTTTTT. Amino acid sequence: CASSEWGTGELFF.

Only a few counts were recorded for this clonotype. The chain recombines TRBV20-1 with TRBJ2-1; TRBD2 matches 9 bases. V shed 3 bases, J shed 5 bases, and the junction held 11 bases outside the gene matches. Germline loops: CDR1 DFQATT, CDR2 SNEGSKA (reference sequence). The CDR3 has 16 residues. The DNA of the CDR3 is TGCAGTGCTAGGAACCCCCGACTAGCGGTTAACAATGAGCAGTTCTTC. Encoded protein: CSARNPRLAVNNEQFF.

This chain links TRBV19 with TRBJ2-7; 8 nucleotides align to TRBD1. This CDR3 has 15 amino acids. V dropped 3 bases and J dropped 4; count of bases not matched to a gene: 8. Germline CDR1 LNHDA, CDR2 SQIVND (reference sequence). The CDR3 DNA reads as TGTGCCAGTAGTATCAACTGGGACAGGAATTACGAGCAGTACTTC. Translation: CASSINWDRNYEQYF.